Shown below are 22 T cell receptor beta chains from a single sample sequenced in a study of blood T cell repertoires in COVID-19. Sequencing used immunoSEQ multiplex PCR; TCRdb keeps in-frame clones, though not all of them. Among tens of thousands of clones, around 85% were seen once, and the ten largest hold around 3%. Sequences were obtained from peripheral blood. These receptors were collected from a man between 45 and 60 years old with acute or convalescent COVID-19.

This rearrangement joins TRBV3-1 (or the pseudogene TRBV3-2) to TRBJ2-7; a possible D gene is TRBD1 (6 bases). The V gene's germline CDR1 is LGHDT and CDR2 YNNKEL (reference sequence). V lost 1 base and J lost 6, with 10 bases in between. The CDR3 has 13 amino acids. The DNA of the CDR3 is TGTGCCAGCAGCCAAGTACAGGGATGCGAGCAGTACTTC. Its translation is CASSQVQGCEQYF.

The chain is built from TRBV11-3 and TRBJ2-1, with no clear D. The CDR3 totals 19 residues. Germline CDR1 is SGHNT and CDR2 is YENEEA. V gave up 0 bases and J gave up 4 bases, with 22 bases separating them. The CDR3 DNA is TGTGCCAGCAGCTTAGATGGAACACCAGGAACAAGTCCTTACAATGAGCAGTTCTTC. This translates into CASSLDGTPGTSPYNEQFF.

The chain links TRBV7-9 to TRBJ2-7; no firm D call. CDR3 length: 11 amino acids. Trimming removed 6 bases at V and 2 bases at J, with 5 bases between. Germline V gene sequence: CDR1 SEHNR, CDR2 FQNEAQ (reference sequence). In DNA, the CDR3 is TGTGCCAGCAGTTCTACCTACGAGCAGTACTTC. This codes for CASSSTYEQYF.

This rearrangement joins TRBV7-3 to TRBJ2-3, with a possible D match to TRBD2 (6 bases). With 5 bases removed from V and 4 bases from J, the gap between germline ends came to 13 bases. Germline V gene sequence: CDR1 SGHTA, CDR2 FQGTGA. The CDR3 sequence is 14 residues long. CDR3 loop: CASSVGAGPDTQYF. The CDR3 region has the DNA TGTGCCAGCAGCGTCGGGGCGGGACCAGATACGCAGTATTTT.

This chain's CDR3 is CATRISTGQETQYF. CDR3 DNA: TGTGCCACGAGAATTTCGACAGGCCAAGAGACCCAGTACTTC. The rearrangement joins TRBV7-9 to TRBJ2-5; TRBD1 is a possible D gene (6 bases). The CDR3 length is 14 residues. CDR1 is SEHNR and CDR2 is FQNEAQ in the germline V gene (reference sequence). Between the trimmed V and J ends, which lost 10 bases and 1 base, there was a span of 16 bases.

The V and J genes are TRBV7-2 and TRBJ2-1; 10 bases line up with TRBD2. This CDR3 region has 16 residues. In germline, CDR1 is SGHTA, CDR2 FQGNSA. With V trimmed by 3 bases and J by 5 bases, 7 bases remained unmatched. The CDR3 loop is CASSLSAGGPNNEQFF. The CDR3 nucleotides read TGTGCCAGCAGCTTGTCAGCGGGAGGGCCCAACAATGAGCAGTTCTTC.

V and J are TRBV4-3 and TRBJ2-1; D is unresolved. The length of the CDR3 is 16 residues. The germline gives CDR1 LGHNA, CDR2 YSLEER. V was cut by 3 bases and J by 1 base, with 13 bases left in between. The CDR3 DNA follows: TGCGCCAGCAGCCAGGCTGGCTTTCAGTCCTACAATGAGCAGTTCTTC. Amino acids: CASSQAGFQSYNEQFF.

This clone was detected only once. The CDR3 sequence: CASTHQAGAGTGELFF. In DNA form, the CDR3 reads TGTGCCAGTACCCACCAAGCGGGGGCGGGCACCGGGGAGCTGTTTTTT. V usage is TRBV19 and J usage is TRBJ2-2; TRBD2 aligns across 8 bases. Per the germline V gene, CDR1 is LNHDA and CDR2 is SQIVND (reference sequence). The trim removed 7 bases at V and 4 bases at J, leaving 11 bases unmatched. The CDR3 loop spans 16 amino acids.

The CDR3 bases are TGTGCCACCAGTGCTCGGGACAGGGGCCATGAGCAGTTCTTC. Amino acid sequence: CATSARDRGHEQFF. The chain combines TRBV24-1 with TRBJ2-1; TRBD1 agrees at 10 bases. Germline V gene sequence: CDR1 KGHDR, CDR2 SFDVKD. The trim removed 5 bases at V and 8 bases at J, leaving 5 bases unmatched. There are 14 residues in the CDR3.

This chain connects TRBV18 to TRBJ2-1; no firm D call. The V and J ends lost 3 bases and 2 bases respectively, with 5 bases between them. Germline V gene data show CDR1 as KGHSH and CDR2 as LQKENI. This CDR3 is built from 13 residues. The CDR3 reads CASSPSTYNEQFF. In nucleotides, the CDR3 is TGTGCCAGCTCACCCTCTACCTACAATGAGCAGTTCTTC.

V gene TRBV6-2 or TRBV6-3 combines with J gene TRBJ2-3, with D possibly being TRBD2 (6 bases). Between the trimmed V and J ends, which lost 2 bases and 2 bases, there was a span of 17 bases. The CDR3 extends over 17 amino acids. Germline CDR1 is MNHEY and CDR2 is SVGEGT. In nucleotides, the CDR3 is TGTGCCAGCAGTTACACCCCCCACGCGGGGACCACAGATACGCAGTATTTT. Translated: CASSYTPHAGTTDTQYF.

The V gene is TRBV5-5, the J gene TRBJ1-4; 8 nucleotides line up with TRBD1. V lost 1 base, J lost 5 bases, and 4 bases stayed unmatched. The CDR3 runs 15 residues. The germline V gene has CDR1 SGHKS and CDR2 YYEKEE (reference sequence). CDR3 residues: CASSLSTGENEKLFF. The CDR3 nucleotides read TGTGCCAGCAGCTTGTCGACAGGGGAAAATGAAAAACTGTTTTTT. Together with reference TRBV5-5 and TRBJ1-4, the CDR3 gives the full variable domain: DAGVTQSPTHLIKTRGQQVTLRCSPISGHKSVSWYQQVLGQGPQFIFQYYEKEERGRGNFPDRFSARQFPNYSSELNVNALLLGDSALYLCASSLSTGENEKLFFGSGTQLSVL.

The J gene is TRBJ2-3, the V gene TRBV5-4; 9 bases match TRBD2. Germline CDR1 reads SGHNT; CDR2 reads YYREEE (reference sequence). The CDR3 runs 15 residues. Trimming cost V 2 bases and J 0 bases; bases outside gene matches: 1. The CDR3 protein is CASSFSGGSTDTQYF. The CDR3 DNA reads TGTGCCAGCAGCTTTAGCGGGGGAAGCACAGATACGCAGTATTTT.

V usage is TRBV24-1 and J usage is TRBJ1-1, with D perhaps TRBD1 (5 bases). Germline lookup yields CDR1 KGHDR and CDR2 SFDVKD. V was clipped by 7 bases and J by 7 bases, with 9 bases between them. CDR3 length equals 11 residues. The CDR3 nucleotides are TGTGCCACCAGGTGGGGGGTTGAAGCTTTCTTT. Translation: CATRWGVEAFF.

The V gene is TRBV6-6, the J gene TRBJ2-1, with 12 bases identical to TRBD2. V shed 4 bases, J shed 14 bases, and the junction held 15 bases outside the gene matches. From germline, CDR1 is MNHNY and CDR2 SVGAGI (reference sequence). CDR3 length equals 16 residues. Here the CDR3 DNA reads TGTGCCAGCAGTTCCGACTATGATAGACTAGCGGGAGTAGAGTTCTTC. Amino acid sequence: CASSSDYDRLAGVEFF.

The genes are TRBV7-9 and TRBJ2-7; possibly TRBD2 for D (6 bases). In germline, CDR1 is SEHNR, CDR2 FQNEAQ (reference sequence). The length of the CDR3 is 15 residues. The V end lost 5 bases, the J end lost 3 bases, and 17 bases lay between the germline ends. The CDR3 here is CASSPGGDFGYEQYF. The DNA of the CDR3 is TGTGCCAGCAGCCCAGGAGGGGATTTTGGCTACGAGCAGTACTTC. Full variable domain (missing parts from reference TRBV7-9 and TRBJ2-7): DTGVSQNPRHKITKRGQNVTFRCDPISEHNRLYWYRQTLGQGPEFLTYFQNEAQLEKSRLLSDRFSAERPKGSFSTLEIQRTEQGDSAMYLCASSPGGDFGYEQYFGPGTRLTVT.

This rearrangement joins TRBV7-2 to TRBJ2-5, with 8 bases matching TRBD1. The V and J ends lost 5 bases and 1 base, in that order; junction bases with no gene match: 12. The germline gives CDR1 SGHTA, CDR2 FQGNSA. This CDR3 is 17 amino acids long. The CDR3 reads CASSPLGTGDSQETQYF. The CDR3 nucleotides are TGTGCCAGCAGCCCCCTAGGGACAGGTGACTCCCAAGAGACCCAGTACTTC.

The chain links TRBV27 to TRBJ1-2, with TRBD1 identical over 10 bases. This CDR3 contains 14 residues. The germline V gene has CDR1 MNHEY and CDR2 SMNVEV (reference sequence). Unmatched junction bases numbered 7, after V lost 6 bases and J lost 6 bases. CDR3 sequence reads: CASSWTGGGNGYTF. For the CDR3, the DNA is TGTGCCAGCAGCTGGACAGGGGGGGGAAATGGCTACACCTTC.

This clone has only a few counts. The rearrangement uses TRBV19 and TRBJ1-2; D is perhaps TRBD1 (6 bases). The germline CDR1 and CDR2 sequences are LNHDA and SQIVND (reference sequence). V was trimmed by 6 bases and J by 7 bases, leaving 18 bases between them. This CDR3 region has 14 residues. The CDR3 is CASREQGDYGGYTF. As DNA, the CDR3 is TGTGCCAGTAGGGAACAGGGCGATTATGGTGGCTACACCTTC.

The genes are TRBV21-1 and TRBJ2-7; TRBD1, as called in the table, went unchecked against the DNA. TRBV21-1 is assigned pseudogene status. The length of the CDR3 is 14 residues. As DNA, the CDR3 is TGTGCCAGCAGCAAAGAGGGACAGGCCTACGAGCAGTACTTC. It specifies CASSKEGQAYEQYF.

The chain employs TRBV27 and TRBJ1-2; 7 bases fit TRBD1. J was trimmed by 5 bases and V by 1 base; bases with no gene match: 7. The CDR3 contains 15 residues. Germline assignment: CDR1 MNHEY and CDR2 SMNVEV (reference sequence). The CDR3 bases are TGTGCCAGCAGTTTATTTTCAGGGGGTGGGTATGGCTACACCTTC. It yields the protein CASSLFSGGGYGYTF.

This chain links TRBV28 with TRBJ2-7, with a possible D match to TRBD1 (5 bases). This CDR3 has 13 amino acids. V lost 2 bases and J lost 0, with 5 bases in between. CDR1 and CDR2 from the germline V gene are MDHEN and SYDVKM. The CDR3 DNA sequence: TGTGCCAGCAGTTTACAGGGCTCCTACGAGCAGTACTTC. Translated: CASSLQGSYEQYF.